Each of the 23 T cell receptor beta chains below was sequenced from the same sample in a study of glioma-infiltrating T cells. Amplification of TCR alpha and beta CDR3 regions from RNA used iRepertoire nested multiplex PCR. Using its own MiXCR run on the multiplex PCR reads, TCRdb lists one record per CDR3 protein. The table shows about 180,000 distinct CDR3 sequences, with 43% occurring only once. The material sequenced was glioma tissue, nonneoplastic brain tissue, or PBMCs (not recorded which). These receptors were obtained from a human donor with low-grade glioma or glioblastoma, undergoing nonglioma brain surgery, or in good health (not recorded which).

In its sample, this clonotype was seen many times. Compared with germline, one end of the junction differs, possibly owing to a read error. V is TRBV28 and J is TRBJ2-7; no clear D gene. The CDR3 is made up of 11 amino acids. Germline V gene lookup returns CDR1 MDHEN and CDR2 SYDVKM. In nucleotides, the CDR3 is TGTGCCAGCAGTGACCCCTACGGGCAGTACTTC. This encodes CASSDPYGQYF.

The CDR3 DNA reads as TGTGCCAGCAGTTTAGTCCCCTCGGGACTTTCTTACAATGAGCAGTTCTTC. Protein sequence: CASSLVPSGLSYNEQFF. The chain links TRBV28 to TRBJ2-1; a weak D match, TRBD2 (6 bases). CDR3 length equals 17 residues. Germline CDR1 reads MDHEN; CDR2 reads SYDVKM. Trimming removed 2 bases at V and 4 bases at J, with 18 bases between.

As for this clonotype: It may be a read error: a sequence one base away is much more abundant. The chain has TRBV7-2 and TRBJ1-3; D gene unclear. The CDR3 runs to 13 residues. V was pared by 7 bases and J by 4 bases, with 11 bases between. Germline CDR1 reads SGHTA; CDR2 reads FQGNSA. CDR3 loop: CASIFAPGNTIYF. The CDR3 DNA sequence: TGTGCCAGCATCTTCGCCCCAGGAAACACCATATATTTT.

This clonotype was counted ten times or more. The chain carries TRBV28 and TRBJ2-7; D remains ambiguous. There are 13 residues in the CDR3. CDR1 and CDR2 from the germline V gene are MDHEN and SYDVKM. V gave up 8 bases and J gave up 3 bases, with 14 bases separating them. This CDR3 is CASFEAGDYEQYF. CDR3 nucleotide sequence: TGTGCCAGCTTTGAGGCAGGAGACTACGAGCAGTACTTC. The whole variable domain, filled in from reference TRBV28 and TRBJ2-7, reads DVKVTQSSRYLVKRTGEKVFLECVQDMDHENMFWYRQDPGLGLRLIYFSYDVKMKEKGDIPEGYSVSREKKERFSLILESASTNQTSMYLCASFEAGDYEQYFGPGTRLTVT.

Notes on this clonotype: Being one base from a much bigger clone, this may be a read error. The V and J genes are TRBV19 and TRBJ1-5, with a tentative D call TRBD1 (6 bases). Germline V gives CDR1 LNHDA, CDR2 SQIVND (reference sequence). The CDR3 runs to 14 residues. Trimming took off 6 bases at V and 5 bases at J, with 14 bases between the two ends. The CDR3, as DNA: TGTGCCAGTAGCACAGGGTTTGACGATCAGCCCCAGCATTTT. This gives the protein CASSTGFDDQPQHF.

In regard to this clonotype: Germline and junction disagree at one end, which may indicate a read error. This sequence joins TRBV6-1 and TRBJ2-1; D assignment may be TRBD1 or TRBD2 (5 bases each). This CDR3 contains 15 residues. CDR1 and CDR2 from the germline V gene are MNHNS and SASEGT. The CDR3 DNA sequence: TGTGCCAGCAGTAAGGGACCCTCTAGTCTCGATGAGAAGTTCTTC. Its translation is CASSKGPSSLDEKFF.

With regard to this clonotype: One junction end disagrees with the germline gene, perhaps due to a read error. The chain recombines TRBV5-1 with TRBJ2-7; D is uncertain. The CDR3 length is 13 residues. Germline V gene data show CDR1 as SGHRS and CDR2 as YFSETQ. In DNA form, the CDR3 reads TGTGCCAGCAGCCCCCGAGAAACCTACGAGCAGTACTTC. This encodes CASSPRETYEQYF.

The CDR3 is CASHRERSTDTQYF. The CDR3 nucleotides are TGTGCCAGCCACCGGGAAAGGAGCACAGATACGCAGTATTTT. V gene TRBV2 combines with J gene TRBJ2-3; maybe TRBD2 (5 bases). Trimming shortened V by 8 bases and J by 0 bases, and 12 bases separated the two germline ends. The CDR3 loop spans 14 amino acids. In germline, CDR1 is SNHLY, CDR2 FYNNEI. Full variable domain (outside the CDR3, taken from reference TRBV2 and TRBJ2-3): EPEVTQTPSHQVTQMGQEVILRCVPISNHLYFYWYRQILGQKVEFLVSFYNNEISEKSEIFDDQFSVERPDGSNFTLKIRSTKLEDSAMYFCASHRERSTDTQYFGPGTRLTVL.

A word on this clonotype: A much larger clonotype is one base distant, so this may be a read error. This chain joins TRBV20-1 and TRBJ2-1, with TRBD1 as a possible D gene (5 bases). Germline loops: CDR1 DFQATT, CDR2 SNEGSKA (reference sequence). This CDR3 is 15 amino acids long. V was clipped by 6 bases and J by 2 bases, with 17 bases between them. The CDR3 spells CSANQDNVAYNEQFF. CDR3 nucleotides: TGCAGTGCAAACCAGGACAATGTAGCCTACAATGAGCAGTTCTTC.

There are many counts of this clonotype. The chain carries TRBV20-1 and TRBJ1-4; possibly TRBD1 for D (5 bases). Germline V gene sequence: CDR1 DFQATT, CDR2 SNEGSKA (reference sequence). V lost 6 bases and J 8 bases, leaving 16 bases between the germline ends. The CDR3 runs 13 residues. CDR3 in amino acids: CSAPGRPREKLFF. The CDR3 DNA reads as TGCAGTGCCCCAGGGCGGCCTCGCGAAAAACTGTTTTTT.

Comment on this clonotype: Since a much larger clone is just one base distant, this may be a read error. The genes are TRBV20-1 and TRBJ2-7; 10 bases agree with TRBD1. Germline CDR1 DFQATT, CDR2 SNEGSKA (reference sequence). The CDR3 is made up of 14 amino acids. CDR3 amino acids: CGARADRGSFEQYF. The CDR3, as DNA: TGCGGTGCTAGGGCGGACAGGGGGAGCTTCGAGCAGTACTTC.

This clonotype was seen many times. The V and J genes are TRBV20-1 and TRBJ1-1; D not certain. This CDR3 has 14 residues. V was trimmed by 6 bases and J by 1 base, leaving 15 bases between them. CDR1 is DFQATT, CDR2 SNEGSKA, per germline (reference sequence). The CDR3 DNA sequence: TGCAGTGCGGGGAAACAGAGTGGGAACACTGAAGCTTTCTTT. Amino acid sequence: CSAGKQSGNTEAFF.

This clonotype was found once. The V gene is TRBV28, the J gene TRBJ1-6; D remains ambiguous. Germline V lookup: CDR1 MDHEN, CDR2 SYDVKM. The ends were cut back, 7 bases at V and 5 bases at J, with 9 bases in the middle. This CDR3 comprises 13 residues. The CDR3 region has the DNA TGTGCCAGCAAAACGCGAGATAATTCACCCCTCCACTTT. Translated: CASKTRDNSPLHF.

This clonotype was counted at least ten times. The chain links TRBV4-1 to TRBJ2-7, with 8 bases identical to TRBD2. This CDR3 spans 18 amino acids. Germline V gene lookup returns CDR1 MGHRA and CDR2 YSYEKL. J lost 0 bases, V lost 1 base, and 11 bases had no gene match. The CDR3 bases are TGCGCCAGCAGCCAAGGTGGGGGAGGCGGGAGGTACTCCTACGAGCAGTACTTC. Translation: CASSQGGGGGRYSYEQYF.

CDR3 residues: CSASDATRGLTEAFF. The CDR3, as DNA: TGCAGTGCTAGTGATGCAACCAGGGGACTCACTGAAGCTTTCTTT. This chain uses TRBV20-1 with TRBJ1-1; maybe TRBD1 (6 bases). The length of the CDR3 is 15 residues. CDR1 and CDR2 (germline): DFQATT, SNEGSKA (reference sequence). Trimming left V 3 bases short and J 4 bases short, with 18 bases between.

Only a few counts were recorded for this clonotype. The genes are TRBV2 and TRBJ2-1; D unresolved. Germline CDR1 is SNHLY and CDR2 is FYNNEI. V shed 1 base and J shed 0 bases, with 1 base lying between them. The CDR3 contains 13 residues. CDR3 in amino acids: CASSEGSYNEQFF. The CDR3 region has the DNA TGTGCCAGCAGTGAAGGCTCCTACAATGAGCAGTTCTTC.

This clonotype was found many times. The gene calls are TRBV27 and TRBJ2-7; D is ambiguous. This CDR3 comprises 15 residues. Germline CDR1 is MNHEY and CDR2 is SMNVEV (reference sequence). V gave up 5 bases and J gave up 0 bases, with 14 bases separating them. As DNA, the CDR3 is TGTGCCAGCAGTGCAGGACCGCTCTCCTCCTACGAGCAGTACTTC. It yields the protein CASSAGPLSSYEQYF.

This clonotype was seen a handful of times. The rearrangement links TRBV29-1 to TRBJ1-1, with D possibly TRBD1 on 6 matching bases. The germline V and J ends were trimmed by 5 bases and 4 bases, with 17 bases remaining between them. The CDR3 runs 14 residues. The germline CDR1 and CDR2 sequences are SQVTM and ANQGSEA. CDR3 DNA: TGCAGCGTTACACAGGGACATTCAGGCACTGAAGCTTTCTTT. Protein sequence: CSVTQGHSGTEAFF.

To note about this clonotype: A read error may explain this, as a much larger clone is one base away. V and J are TRBV27 and TRBJ1-1, with a tentative D call TRBD1 (5 bases). The germline V and J ends were trimmed by 6 bases and 2 bases, with 22 bases remaining between them. The germline gives CDR1 MNHEY, CDR2 SMNVEV (reference sequence). This CDR3 spans 17 amino acids. The chain's CDR3 is CASRTIPKGRPNTEAFF. The CDR3 DNA sequence: TGTGCCAGCAGGACGATCCCAAAGGGACGGCCTAACACTGAAGCTTTCTTT.

This clonotype has at least ten counts. The V and J genes are TRBV2 and TRBJ2-7, with D perhaps TRBD1 (5 bases). CDR1 and CDR2 from the germline V gene are SNHLY and FYNNEI. Trimming pared 7 bases from V and 2 bases from J, leaving 15 bases between. The CDR3 covers 14 residues. CDR3 sequence reads: CASKEGEITYEQYF. The DNA for the CDR3 is TGTGCCAGCAAAGAAGGGGAAATCACCTACGAGCAGTACTTC. The full variable domain, with the rest looked up from reference TRBV2 and TRBJ2-7, is EPEVTQTPSHQVTQMGQEVILRCVPISNHLYFYWYRQILGQKVEFLVSFYNNEISEKSEIFDDQFSVERPDGSNFTLKIRSTKLEDSAMYFCASKEGEITYEQYFGPGTRLTVT.

This clonotype was seen ten or more times. The chain combines TRBV12-3 or TRBV12-4 with TRBJ2-2; D call uncertain. The CDR3 runs to 14 residues. V gave up 2 bases and J gave up 6 bases, with 10 bases separating them. For the CDR3, the DNA is TGTGCCAGCAGTTTACTAGAGTCGTCCGGGGAGCTGTTTTTT. This encodes CASSLLESSGELFF.

This clonotype was detected ten times or more. The J gene is TRBJ2-3, the V gene TRBV7-9; the match to TRBD1 covers 8 bases. J lost 4 bases, V lost 8 bases, and 5 bases had no gene match. This CDR3 is 13 amino acids long. The germline V gene has CDR1 SEHNR and CDR2 FQNEAQ (reference sequence). Here the CDR3 DNA reads TGTGCCAGCGGGGGACAGGCCCCAGATACGCAGTATTTT. This gives the protein CASGGQAPDTQYF.

About this clonotype: A read error may be the cause here, since a much bigger clone is one base away. As DNA, the CDR3 is TGTGCCAGCAGTGAATGGGAACTACCTTACGAGCAGTACTTC. Translation: CASSEWELPYEQYF. The V and J genes are TRBV25-1 and TRBJ2-7; D gene ambiguous. V dropped 1 base and J dropped 4 bases, with 11 bases sitting between them. Germline V lookup: CDR1 MGHDK, CDR2 SYGVNS. This CDR3 has 14 amino acids.